A single sample gave rise to the 18 T cell receptor beta chains below, sequenced in a study of T-cell reconstitution after alpha-beta-depleted transplantation in children. During its preparation, the TCRbeta library received unique molecular identifiers. TCRdb reanalysed the PCR reads using MiXCR and keeps one entry per CDR3 protein. This table holds around 370,000 distinct CDR3 sequences, about a tenth found once. This specimen consisted of PBMCs from the stem cell graft donor, obtained from the stem cell graft. The receptors were gathered from a human donor who donated a stem cell graft to a child with acute lymphoblastic leukemia.

The chain combines TRBV4-3 with TRBJ2-1, with a possible D match to TRBD2 (5 bases). This CDR3 spans 15 amino acids. Per germline, CDR1 LGHNA and CDR2 YSLEER. Trimming took off 1 base at V and 3 bases at J, with 10 bases between the two ends. The CDR3 sequence: CASSQGSGDYNEQFF. The CDR3 DNA is TGCGCCAGCAGCCAAGGAAGCGGTGACTACAATGAGCAGTTCTTC.

This clonotype was observed a handful of times. The V gene is TRBV11-1, the J gene TRBJ2-7; 11 bases match TRBD2. The V gene end was trimmed by 0 bases and the J gene end by 2 bases; junction bases not matched to a gene: 12. This CDR3 region has 19 residues. The germline gives CDR1 SGHAT, CDR2 FQDESV (reference sequence). The CDR3 sequence: CASSLALGGLTSGAYEQYF. CDR3 in DNA: TGTGCCAGCAGCTTAGCACTCGGGGGCCTGACTAGCGGGGCCTACGAGCAGTACTTC. The full variable domain, its missing parts supplied by reference TRBV11-1 and TRBJ2-7, is EAEVAQSPRYKITEKSQAVAFWCDPISGHATLYWYRQILGQGPELLVQFQDESVVDDSQLPKDRFSAERLKGVDSTLKIQPAELGDSAMYLCASSLALGGLTSGAYEQYFGPGTRLTVT.

This clonotype was detected many times. The V and J genes are TRBV7-9 and TRBJ1-2; 7 bases agree with TRBD1. V lost 5 bases, J lost 4 bases, and 16 bases stayed unmatched. CDR1 SEHNR and CDR2 FQNEAQ come from the germline V gene (reference sequence). The CDR3 runs 17 residues. CDR3 nucleotide sequence: TGTGCCAGCAGCCTACTGGGCGAACAGGGGTTGGGCTATGGCTACACCTTC. Translation gives CASSLLGEQGLGYGYTF.

The chain links TRBV15 to TRBJ2-5; D is ambiguous. The V gene's germline CDR1 is LNHNV and CDR2 YYDKDF (reference sequence). The CDR3 has 14 residues. V lost 1 base and J 5 bases, leaving 11 bases between the germline ends. CDR3 sequence: CATSRADTVETQYF. CDR3 in DNA: TGTGCCACCAGCAGAGCCGACACAGTGGAGACCCAGTACTTC.

This clonotype was detected only a few times. The chain is built from TRBV6-4 and TRBJ2-2, with 16 bases matching TRBD2. The germline gives CDR1 MRHNA, CDR2 SNTAGT. CDR3 length: 21 residues. The trim removed 6 bases at V and 3 bases at J, leaving 16 bases unmatched. DNA of the CDR3: TGTGCCAGCAGCCAGGTCCTAGGGACTAGCGGGAGGGCCTGGGACACCGGGGAGCTGTTTTTT. It yields the protein CASSQVLGTSGRAWDTGELFF.

This clonotype was recorded many times. This sequence joins TRBV20-1 and TRBJ2-7; the match to TRBD1 covers 7 bases. The germline V gene encodes CDR1 DFQATT and CDR2 SNEGSKA (reference sequence). The trim removed 1 base at V and 2 bases at J, leaving 8 bases unmatched. There are 15 residues in the CDR3. CDR3 amino acids: CSARAGTVDPYEQYF. The CDR3 nucleotides are TGCAGTGCTAGAGCCGGGACAGTCGATCCCTACGAGCAGTACTTC.

This clonotype was seen a few times. The V gene is TRBV5-1, the J gene TRBJ2-1, with 7 bases aligning to TRBD2. Per germline, CDR1 SGHRS and CDR2 YFSETQ. The V gene end was trimmed by 4 bases and the J gene end by 5 bases; junction bases not matched to a gene: 18. CDR3 length: 18 residues. The CDR3: CASSLPGVVGGPDNEQFF. CDR3 nucleotide sequence: TGCGCCAGCAGCCTCCCGGGGGTGGTGGGAGGGCCCGACAATGAGCAGTTCTTC. The full variable domain, with the rest looked up from reference TRBV5-1 and TRBJ2-1, is KAGVTQTPRYLIKTRGQQVTLSCSPISGHRSVSWYQQTPGQGLQFLFEYFSETQRNKGNFPGRFSGRQFSNSRSEMNVSTLELGDSALYLCASSLPGVVGGPDNEQFFGPGTRLTVL.

This clonotype appeared many times. This rearrangement joins TRBV6-2 or TRBV6-3 to TRBJ2-4, with TRBD2 as a possible D gene (5 bases). Trimming stripped 2 bases from V and 8 bases from J, with 13 bases between. This CDR3 contains 14 residues. Germline V gene lookup returns CDR1 MNHEY and CDR2 SVGEGT. Here the CDR3 DNA reads TGTGCCAGCAGTTACGGTCCTACGGGGTACATTCAGTACTTC. This translates into CASSYGPTGYIQYF.

This clonotype was detected only a few times. In DNA, the CDR3 is TGTGCCAGCAGCCAAACCACCCCAGGTCACACTGAAGCTTTCTTT. This codes for CASSQTTPGHTEAFF. V is TRBV4-2 and J is TRBJ1-1; D gene ambiguous. Germline CDR1 is LGHNA and CDR2 is YNFKEQ. The V and J ends lost 2 bases and 3 bases respectively, with 13 bases between them. This CDR3 has 15 amino acids.

This clonotype came up a few times. The chain uses TRBV12-3 or TRBV12-4 and TRBJ2-7; maybe TRBD2 (5 bases). V was cut by 5 bases and J by 6 bases, with 17 bases left in between. The CDR3 extends over 14 amino acids. CDR3 loop: CASSPGNGLGEQYF. The CDR3 DNA sequence: TGTGCCAGCAGTCCCGGGAATGGCTTAGGCGAGCAGTACTTC.

This clonotype came up many times. The chain uses TRBV5-1 and TRBJ1-1, with D uncertain. CDR3 length: 13 amino acids. Germline V gene lookup returns CDR1 SGHRS and CDR2 YFSETQ. Trimming took off 2 bases at V and 4 bases at J, with 9 bases between the two ends. The CDR3 bases are TGCGCCAGCAGCTTTGTTTCAGGCACTGAAGCTTTCTTT. Its translation: CASSFVSGTEAFF.

This clonotype was picked up a small number of times. The genes are TRBV25-1 and TRBJ2-2; 10 nucleotides match TRBD1. CDR1 MGHDK and CDR2 SYGVNS come from the germline V gene. Trimming took 10 bases from V and 6 from J; bases not matched to a gene: 8. The CDR3 covers 14 residues. CDR3 loop: CATKTGGNPGELFF. The CDR3 DNA sequence: TGTGCCACTAAGACAGGGGGCAATCCCGGGGAGCTGTTTTTT.

This clonotype was found a few times. J is TRBJ1-1 and V is TRBV7-9; no firm D call. Germline CDR1 SEHNR, CDR2 FQNEAQ (reference sequence). V lost 1 base and J 7 bases, leaving 16 bases between the germline ends. The length of the CDR3 is 15 residues. CDR3 in amino acids: CASSLDSGRRLEAFF. CDR3 sequence (DNA): TGTGCCAGCAGCTTAGATTCGGGCAGGAGACTTGAAGCTTTCTTT.

This clonotype was recorded a few times. V is TRBV5-1 and J is TRBJ2-5; 8 positions match TRBD1. V lost 4 bases and J lost 7; bases outside the gene matches: 6. CDR3 length: 13 amino acids. The germline V gene has CDR1 SGHRS and CDR2 YFSETQ. The CDR3 DNA is TGCGCCAGCAGCCGGGACAGGCTAGCGACCCAGTACTTC. As protein: CASSRDRLATQYF.

V and J are TRBV4-3 and TRBJ2-1, with D possibly matching TRBD2 (5 bases). CDR1 is LGHNA and CDR2 is YSLEER in the germline V gene. The CDR3 has 15 amino acids. V was clipped by 4 bases and J by 0 bases, with 10 bases between them. The CDR3 protein is CASSRRTASYNEQFF. In nucleotides, the CDR3 is TGCGCCAGCAGCCGCAGGACTGCCTCCTACAATGAGCAGTTCTTC.

A few counts support this clonotype. The J gene is TRBJ2-2, the V gene TRBV7-2, with D perhaps TRBD1 (6 bases). Trimming removed 6 bases from V and 0 bases from J, with 14 bases in between. This CDR3 spans 16 amino acids. CDR1 is SGHTA and CDR2 is FQGNSA in the germline V gene. The CDR3 DNA is TGTGCCAGCAGGCGACCGGGACAAACGAACACCGGGGAGCTGTTTTTT. Translated: CASRRPGQTNTGELFF.

J is TRBJ2-1 and V is TRBV20-1, with a possible D match to TRBD2 (6 bases). Germline CDR1 DFQATT, CDR2 SNEGSKA (reference sequence). Trimming shortened V by 3 bases and J by 1 base, and 13 bases separated the two germline ends. The CDR3 sequence is 15 residues long. Here the CDR3 reads CSASPSSASYNEQFF. The CDR3 coding sequence is TGCAGTGCTAGCCCCTCTAGCGCTTCCTACAATGAGCAGTTCTTC.

J is TRBJ2-7 and V is TRBV28, with D perhaps being TRBD1 or TRBD2 (5 bases each). Between the trimmed V and J ends, which lost 6 bases and 6 bases, there was a span of 12 bases. This CDR3 spans 12 amino acids. The V gene's germline CDR1 is MDHEN and CDR2 SYDVKM. The CDR3 here is CASRGRIREQYF. DNA for the CDR3: TGTGCCAGCAGGGGACGTATTCGCGAGCAGTACTTC.